These 17 T cell receptor beta chains originate from one sample sequenced in a study of cytomegalovirus exposure and HLA in healthy donors. A multiplex PCR was run with 60 Vbeta primers and 13 Jbeta primers. Libraries were prepared by immunoSEQ multiplex PCR; TCRdb keeps only in-frame clonotypes and omits some of them. The profile shows more than 95,000 clones, over 70% of them singletons. Sample: PBMCs. The receptors derive from a man in his forties in good health and CMV-seronegative.

V usage is TRBV18 and J usage is TRBJ1-4, with 9 bases matching TRBD1. CDR3 length: 18 residues. The V and J ends lost 3 bases and 7 bases, in that order; junction bases with no gene match: 15. Germline CDR1 reads KGHSH; CDR2 reads LQKENI. CDR3 sequence: CASSPPGQGFLGGEKLFF. The CDR3 nucleotides are TGTGCCAGCTCACCGCCGGGACAGGGATTTCTTGGTGGTGAAAAACTGTTTTTT.

The V and J genes are TRBV11-2 and TRBJ2-7, with 9 bases aligning to TRBD1. Unmatched junction bases numbered 6, after V lost 8 bases and J lost 4 bases. The CDR3 consists of 13 residues. The germline V gene has CDR1 SGHAT and CDR2 FQNNGV. CDR3 DNA: TGTGCCAGCGCGGGGACAGGGAAGTACGAGCAGTACTTC. Translating it yields CASAGTGKYEQYF.

The J gene is TRBJ1-1, the V gene TRBV28; tentative D call: TRBD1 (5 bases). Germline CDR1 reads MDHEN; CDR2 reads SYDVKM. This CDR3 region has 15 residues. Deletions cut 6 bases from V and 4 bases from J, with 18 bases between. As DNA, the CDR3 is TGTGCCAGCAGACCCCGGCGCGGGGGTGGCACTGAAGCTTTCTTT. It specifies CASRPRRGGGTEAFF. The entire variable domain, with the rest obtained from reference TRBV28 and TRBJ1-1, is as follows: DVKVTQSSRYLVKRTGEKVFLECVQDMDHENMFWYRQDPGLGLRLIYFSYDVKMKEKGDIPEGYSVSREKKERFSLILESASTNQTSMYLCASRPRRGGGTEAFFGQGTRLTVV.

The chain has TRBV30 and TRBJ1-1, with D hard to call. CDR1 and CDR2 (germline): GTSNPN, SVGIG (reference sequence). Trimming cost V 4 bases and J 3 bases, with 12 bases left between them. This CDR3 is 13 amino acids long. CDR3 nucleotides: TGTGCCTGGAATTTCGGTTCGGACACTGAAGCTTTCTTT. This sequence encodes CAWNFGSDTEAFF.

The genes are TRBV6-6 and TRBJ1-5, with a weak D call TRBD1 (6 bases). CDR1 MNHNY and CDR2 SVGAGI come from the germline V gene (reference sequence). V gave up 6 bases and J gave up 2 bases, with 17 bases separating them. The CDR3 has 16 residues. CDR3: CASSPPAGVGNQPQHF. CDR3 DNA sequence: TGTGCCAGCAGCCCCCCTGCAGGGGTGGGCAATCAGCCCCAGCATTTT.

This CDR3 is CASSLGGGAPDTQYF. CDR3 DNA sequence: TGCGCCAGCAGCTTGGGCGGAGGGGCACCAGATACGCAGTATTTT. This chain joins TRBV5-1 and TRBJ2-3, with D perhaps matching TRBD2 (6 bases). The length of the CDR3 is 15 residues. CDR1 and CDR2 (germline): SGHRS, YFSETQ. V dropped 0 bases and J dropped 4 bases, with 12 bases sitting between them.

The chain uses TRBV5-4 and TRBJ2-3; 7 positions agree with TRBD2. Losses at the gene ends were 0 bases for V and 6 bases for J; bases not matched to a gene: 7. Germline CDR1 SGHNT, CDR2 YYREEE (reference sequence). CDR3 length equals 15 residues. The CDR3 loop reads CASSLEDGRHDTQYF. In nucleotides, the CDR3 is TGTGCCAGCAGCTTGGAGGACGGGAGGCATGATACGCAGTATTTT.

The V and J genes are TRBV19 and TRBJ1-1; 11 bases fit TRBD1. CDR3 length: 15 amino acids. With 5 bases clipped from V and 1 base from J, the junction kept 3 bases outside the gene matches. Germline loops: CDR1 LNHDA, CDR2 SQIVND (reference sequence). As DNA, the CDR3 is TGTGCCAGTAGTGGGACAGGGGGAGGGAACACTGAAGCTTTCTTT. It is translated as CASSGTGGGNTEAFF.

This clone was detected only a few times. This chain links TRBV7-3 with TRBJ2-1; TRBD1 might be the D (6 bases). Germline V CDR1 and CDR2: SGHTA, FQGTGA. Trimming left V 1 base short and J 0 bases short, with 10 bases between. CDR3 length equals 16 residues. CDR3 region: CASSLRDTSSYNEQFF. In DNA, the CDR3 is TGTGCCAGCAGCTTAAGGGACACGAGCTCCTACAATGAGCAGTTCTTC.

This chain uses TRBV29-1 with TRBJ2-1; TRBD1 agrees at 9 bases. Trimming cost V 8 bases and J 2 bases; bases outside gene matches: 7. The CDR3 totals 14 residues. Germline CDR1 is SQVTM and CDR2 is ANQGSEA. CDR3 region: CSSPGTGTYNEQFF. CDR3 DNA sequence: TGCAGCTCACCCGGGACAGGGACCTACAATGAGCAGTTCTTC.

V gene TRBV6-5 combines with J gene TRBJ1-6, with unresolved D. This CDR3 is 16 amino acids long. Trimming pared 0 bases from V and 0 bases from J, leaving 6 bases between. The germline V gene has CDR1 MNHEY and CDR2 SVGAGI. CDR3 region: CASSYSSGSYNSPLHF. The CDR3 DNA sequence: TGTGCCAGCAGTTACTCATCCGGCTCCTATAATTCACCCCTCCACTTT.

This rearrangement joins TRBV15 to TRBJ2-7; maybe TRBD2 (6 bases). Germline V gene sequence: CDR1 LNHNV, CDR2 YYDKDF (reference sequence). Deletions cut 2 bases from V and 6 bases from J, with 17 bases between. The CDR3 spans 15 residues. The CDR3 reads CATSRNQPGRGEQYF. DNA of the CDR3: TGTGCCACCAGCAGAAACCAACCAGGGCGGGGCGAGCAGTACTTC.

This chain uses TRBV28 with TRBJ2-5; D gene ambiguous. The DNA end is more similar to TRBJ2-7, so the J call may be wrong. Germline-derived CDR1 and CDR2 are MDHEN and SYDVKM. CDR3 length: 13 residues. The chain's CDR3 is CASSRLVGYEQYF. The DNA of the CDR3 is TGTGCCAGCAGCAGACTCGTCGGCTACGAGCAGTACTTC.

V and J are TRBV7-2 and TRBJ2-7; D not resolved. Trimming took off 0 bases at V and 6 bases at J, with 18 bases between the two ends. The CDR3 covers 16 residues. Germline loops: CDR1 SGHTA, CDR2 FQGNSA. Written as DNA, the CDR3 is TGTGCCAGCAGCTTAGCTGGGTACGTGAACCCGGGCGAGCAGTACTTC. Protein product: CASSLAGYVNPGEQYF.

The chain joins TRBV25-1 to TRBJ2-3; 7 nucleotides agree with TRBD1. The CDR3 has 15 amino acids. The germline gives CDR1 MGHDK, CDR2 SYGVNS. V lost 6 bases, J lost 1 base, and 7 bases stayed unmatched. Here the CDR3 DNA reads TGTGCCAGCAGCCTACAGGGGACCCGCACAGATACGCAGTATTTT. Translation: CASSLQGTRTDTQYF.

V and J are TRBV18 and TRBJ1-2; no definite D call. Trimming stripped 5 bases from V and 8 bases from J, with 12 bases between. Germline assignment: CDR1 KGHSH and CDR2 LQKENI. The CDR3 is made up of 12 amino acids. The CDR3 coding sequence is TGTGCCAGCTCATCGCAACTAGGGGGCTACACCTTC. Translating it yields CASSSQLGGYTF.

This clone was seen only once. This chain connects TRBV29-1 to TRBJ2-1; D gene ambiguous. Deletions cut 6 bases from V and 5 bases from J, with 14 bases between. Germline CDR1 is SQVTM and CDR2 is ANQGSEA. This CDR3 is built from 13 residues. CDR3 protein: CSVLPYSNNEQFF. The CDR3 DNA sequence: TGCAGCGTCCTCCCATACTCGAACAATGAGCAGTTCTTC.